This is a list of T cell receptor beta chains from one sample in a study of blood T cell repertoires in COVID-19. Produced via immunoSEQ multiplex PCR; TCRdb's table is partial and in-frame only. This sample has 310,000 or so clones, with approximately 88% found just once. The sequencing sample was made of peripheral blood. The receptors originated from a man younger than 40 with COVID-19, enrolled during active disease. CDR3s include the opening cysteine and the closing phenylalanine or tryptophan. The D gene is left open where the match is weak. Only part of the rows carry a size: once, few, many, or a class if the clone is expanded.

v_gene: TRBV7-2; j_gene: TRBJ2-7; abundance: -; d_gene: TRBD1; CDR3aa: CASSPRTGESYEQYF; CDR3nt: TGTGCCAGCAGCCCCCGGACAGGGGAGTCCTACGAGCAGTACTTC
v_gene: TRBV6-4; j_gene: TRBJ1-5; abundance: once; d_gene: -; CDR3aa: CASSDGGQGGEQPQHF; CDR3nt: TGTGCCAGCAGTGACGGCGGGCAGGGAGGTGAGCAGCCCCAGCATTTT
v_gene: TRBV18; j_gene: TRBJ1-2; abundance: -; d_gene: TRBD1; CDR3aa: CASSPGTGKYYGYTF; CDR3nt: TGTGCCAGCTCACCCGGGACAGGGAAGTACTATGGCTACACCTTC
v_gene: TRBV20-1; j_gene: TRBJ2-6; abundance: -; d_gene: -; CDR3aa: CSASGGLLSGANVLTF; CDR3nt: TGCAGTGCTAGTGGAGGATTACTCTCTGGGGCCAACGTCCTGACTTTC
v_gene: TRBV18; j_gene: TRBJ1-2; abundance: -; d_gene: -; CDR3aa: CASSPPLRTESYGYTF; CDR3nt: TGTGCCAGCTCACCACCCTTGCGGACAGAAAGCTATGGCTACACCTTC
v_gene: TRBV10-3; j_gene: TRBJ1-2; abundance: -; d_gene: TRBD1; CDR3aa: CAIRAGTGNGYTF; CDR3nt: TGTGCCATCAGAGCCGGGACAGGGAATGGCTACACCTTC
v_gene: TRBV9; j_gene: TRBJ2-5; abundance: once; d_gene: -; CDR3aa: CASSVVEGETQYF; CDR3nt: TGTGCCAGCAGCGTAGTGGAGGGGGAGACCCAGTACTTC
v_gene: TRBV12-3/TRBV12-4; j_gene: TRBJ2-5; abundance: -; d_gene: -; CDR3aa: CASSRLVETQYF; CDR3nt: TGTGCCAGCAGTAGACTAGTGGAGACCCAGTACTTC
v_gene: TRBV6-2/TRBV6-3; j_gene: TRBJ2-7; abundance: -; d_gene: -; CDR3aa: CASSYELSYEQYF; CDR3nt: TGTGCCAGCAGTTACGAACTCTCCTACGAGCAGTACTTC
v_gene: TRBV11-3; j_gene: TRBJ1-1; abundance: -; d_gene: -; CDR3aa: CASAAGVNTEAFF; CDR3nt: TGTGCCAGCGCCGCAGGGGTAAACACTGAAGCTTTCTTT
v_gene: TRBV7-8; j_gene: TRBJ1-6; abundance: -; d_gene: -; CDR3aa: CASSTSDRAYNSPLHF; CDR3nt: TGTGCCAGCAGCACAAGCGACCGAGCCTATAATTCACCCCTCCACTTT
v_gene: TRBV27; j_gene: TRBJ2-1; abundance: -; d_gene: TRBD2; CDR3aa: CASRPAGGTGTFEQFF; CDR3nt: TGTGCCAGCAGACCCGCGGGGGGAACAGGTACCTTTGAGCAGTTCTTC